This T cell receptor (beta chain) comes out of a study of T cells in localized non-small cell lung cancer. Study outcomes and limitations: Density of T cells in blood, when higher, went with longer overall survival. Median about 58 top-100 tumor clones were shared with paired adjacent lung.

Trimming took 4 bases from V and 2 from J; bases not matched to a gene: 8. CDR3 length equals 16 residues. Germline-derived CDR1 and CDR2 are SGHRS and YFSETQ. Libraries were prepared by immunoSEQ multiplex PCR; TCRdb keeps only in-frame clonotypes and omits some of them. Among about 7,300 clones listed, more than 20% were seen once. As regards this clone: Antigen specificity is unknown.

The V and J genes are TRBV5-1 and TRBJ2-3, with TRBD2 identical over 9 bases. The sequenced sample was lung tumor tissue, obtained before any cancer treatment. The sequence came from a man aged 40 to 75 with stage III squamous cell lung carcinoma. The CDR3 sequence is CASSMGLARATDTQYF. The CDR3 coding sequence is TGCGCCAGCAGCATGGGACTAGCTAGGGCCACAGATACGCAGTATTTT.